These 18 T cell receptor beta chains came from one sample sequenced in a study of chemoradiotherapy in HPV16-positive cancers. Here immunoSEQ multiplex PCR was the method, and the copy in TCRdb shows in-frame clones only, minus some. The sample shows 19,000 or so clones, 85% to 95% of them seen only once. Sequencing used blood, obtained from a patient who underwent chemoradiotherapy. All receptors come from a human donor with HPV-associated anogenital cancer.

This clone was observed once. This chain uses TRBV11-2 with TRBJ2-3; 13 bases are shared with TRBD2. The CDR3 has 18 residues. Germline trimming cut 5 bases from V and 4 bases from J; bases unmatched to any gene: 12. The germline gives CDR1 SGHAT, CDR2 FQNNGV. Written as DNA, the CDR3 is TGTGCCAGCAGCCCCGCCCCCCGACTAGCGGGGGGCGCAGATACGCAGTATTTT. It yields the protein CASSPAPRLAGGADTQYF.

The count of this clone is one. The chain is built from TRBV2 and TRBJ1-6; possibly TRBD1 for D (5 bases). The CDR3 contains 15 residues. Germline CDR1 is SNHLY and CDR2 is FYNNEI. V was pared by 4 bases and J by 8 bases, with 15 bases between. CDR3 amino acids: CASSVQGVGDSPLHF. CDR3 nucleotides: TGTGCCAGCAGTGTACAAGGGGTGGGGGATTCACCCCTCCACTTT.

The chain employs TRBV25-1 and TRBJ1-1; D unclear. Germline V gives CDR1 MGHDK, CDR2 SYGVNS. V was cut by 6 bases and J by 7 bases, with 15 bases left in between. This CDR3 is 13 amino acids long. CDR3: CASRPPDEDEAFF. DNA for the CDR3: TGTGCCAGCAGGCCTCCAGATGAGGATGAAGCTTTCTTT.

The chain links TRBV18 to TRBJ2-3, with D possibly being TRBD2 (6 bases). Trimming cost V 3 bases and J 3 bases, with 13 bases left between them. CDR3 length equals 15 residues. The germline V gene has CDR1 KGHSH and CDR2 LQKENI. CDR3 sequence reads: CASSPGSVVTDTQYF. The CDR3 DNA reads as TGTGCCAGCTCACCCGGGAGTGTCGTGACAGATACGCAGTATTTT.

This clone was detected only once. The rearrangement joins TRBV4-1 to TRBJ2-6; the D gene is possibly TRBD1 (6 bases). The CDR3 is made up of 18 amino acids. In germline, CDR1 is MGHRA, CDR2 YSYEKL. Trimming removed 4 bases at V and 0 bases at J, with 16 bases between. The CDR3 coding sequence is TGCGCCAGCAGCCCCTTTGGACAGAAAGCCTCTGGGGCCAACGTCCTGACTTTC. The encoded protein is CASSPFGQKASGANVLTF.

This sequence joins TRBV9 and TRBJ1-6; D gene uncertain. V was shortened by 4 bases and J by 2 bases, with 13 bases between the two germline ends. The CDR3 length is 16 residues. Germline V CDR1 and CDR2: SGDLS, YYNGEE. CDR3 DNA sequence: TGTGCCAGCAGCCTAACCCACATGGCCTATAATTCACCCCTCCACTTT. The encoded protein is CASSLTHMAYNSPLHF.

The count of this clone is one. The V call is TRBV5-5, the J call TRBJ1-4, with a weak D call TRBD1 (6 bases). Germline V gives CDR1 SGHKS, CDR2 YYEKEE (reference sequence). This CDR3 spans 15 amino acids. V dropped 4 bases and J dropped 4 bases, with 14 bases sitting between them. CDR3 DNA sequence: TGTGCCAGCAGCCTAACAGGGTGGGTTAATGAAAAACTGTTTTTT. Translating it yields CASSLTGWVNEKLFF. The full variable domain, with the rest looked up from reference TRBV5-5 and TRBJ1-4, is DAGVTQSPTHLIKTRGQQVTLRCSPISGHKSVSWYQQVLGQGPQFIFQYYEKEERGRGNFPDRFSARQFPNYSSELNVNALLLGDSALYLCASSLTGWVNEKLFFGSGTQLSVL.

The chain recombines TRBV18 with TRBJ2-1; 10 bases agree with TRBD1. This CDR3 region has 14 residues. V dropped 3 bases and J dropped 7; count of bases not matched to a gene: 3. Looked up from germline, CDR1 is KGHSH and CDR2 is LQKENI. The CDR3 DNA reads TGTGCCAGCTCACCCCGACAGGGGGCAAATGAGCAGTTCTTC. It encodes CASSPRQGANEQFF.

As DNA, the CDR3 is TGTGCCAGCAGTGGACTAGCGGGGTATGAGCAGTACGTC. As protein: CASSGLAGYEQYV. The chain recombines TRBV6-6 with TRBJ2-7; TRBD2 agrees at 12 bases. Trimming cost V 5 bases and J 7 bases; bases outside gene matches: 3. The CDR3 covers 13 residues. CDR1 is MNHNY, CDR2 SVGAGI, per germline (reference sequence).

The rearrangement joins TRBV5-1 to TRBJ2-1; TRBD1 might be the D (5 bases). The V gene's germline CDR1 is SGHRS and CDR2 YFSETQ. V shed 2 bases and J shed 4 bases, with 19 bases lying between them. The CDR3 covers 17 residues. Here the CDR3 reads CASSLHPTSRAYNEQFF. The CDR3 DNA sequence: TGCGCCAGCAGCTTACATCCGACGAGCAGGGCTTACAATGAGCAGTTCTTC.

The V and J genes are TRBV15 and TRBJ1-3; no firm D call. The CDR3 is 14 residues long. Between the trimmed V and J ends, which lost 5 bases and 0 bases, there was a span of 8 bases. Germline-derived CDR1 and CDR2 are LNHNV and YYDKDF (reference sequence). The CDR3 region is CATSPQTSGNTIYF. The CDR3 region has the DNA TGTGCCACCAGCCCTCAAACCTCTGGAAACACCATATATTTT.

V usage is TRBV7-2 and J usage is TRBJ1-1; no clear D. Trimming cost V 3 bases and J 3 bases, with 5 bases left between them. This CDR3 region has 12 residues. Germline loops: CDR1 SGHTA, CDR2 FQGNSA. In DNA, the CDR3 is TGTGCCAGCAGCTTCCCGGACACTGAAGCTTTCTTT. As protein: CASSFPDTEAFF.

This rearrangement joins TRBV6-1 to TRBJ1-3, with 9 bases identical to TRBD1. With V trimmed by 8 bases and J by 2 bases, 1 base remained unmatched. The CDR3 is 13 residues long. Germline CDR1 MNHNS, CDR2 SASEGT. The CDR3 spells CASWDRAGNTIYF. DNA for the CDR3: TGTGCCAGCTGGGACAGGGCTGGAAACACCATATATTTT.

This clone was observed a few times. V gene TRBV2 combines with J gene TRBJ2-7; no definite D call. Trimming removed 4 bases from V and 2 bases from J, with 12 bases in between. The germline V gene encodes CDR1 SNHLY and CDR2 FYNNEI. The CDR3 is made up of 14 amino acids. The CDR3 reads CASSVLPSTYEQYF. The CDR3 nucleotides are TGTGCCAGCAGTGTCCTCCCCAGCACCTACGAGCAGTACTTC.

V usage is TRBV5-1 and J usage is TRBJ1-2; D is ambiguous. V was trimmed by 5 bases and J by 0 bases, leaving 5 bases between them. The CDR3 runs to 12 residues. Looked up from germline, CDR1 is SGHRS and CDR2 is YFSETQ. The CDR3 reads CASRDTNYGYTF. CDR3 DNA sequence: TGCGCCAGCAGGGATACTAACTATGGCTACACCTTC.

The chain has TRBV2 and TRBJ2-7, with TRBD1 identical over 8 bases. V was clipped by 3 bases and J by 4 bases; unmatched bases: 5. From germline, CDR1 is SNHLY and CDR2 FYNNEI. The CDR3 spans 14 residues. The DNA for the CDR3 is TGTGCCAGCAGTGAGCAGGGGGCGGGATACGAGCAGTACGTC. Its translation: CASSEQGAGYEQYV.

This rearrangement joins TRBV6-1 to TRBJ2-7; 9 nucleotides line up with TRBD2. With 6 bases clipped from V and 3 bases from J, the junction kept 9 bases outside the gene matches. This CDR3 is 15 amino acids long. The germline CDR1 and CDR2 sequences are MNHNS and SASEGT. The CDR3 loop reads CASSKRLAVDYEQYF. CDR3 bases: TGTGCCAGCAGCAAAAGACTAGCGGTTGACTACGAGCAGTACTTC.

J is TRBJ2-7 and V is TRBV11-2, with no clear D. CDR3 size: 13 residues. From germline, CDR1 is SGHAT and CDR2 FQNNGV. CDR3 sequence (DNA): TGTGCCAGCAGCTCCGATTACTCCCACGAGCAGTACGTC. Translating gives CASSSDYSHEQYV.